The T cell receptor beta chain under discussion was sequenced for a study of blood T cell dynamics during melanoma immunotherapy. CDR1 and CDR2 (germline): LNHDA, SQIVND (reference sequence). The CDR3 loop spans 12 amino acids. V dropped 6 bases and J dropped 10; count of bases not matched to a gene: 8. The assay received all extracted DNA from sorted CD8+ subsets. TCRdb's table, derived via immunoSEQ multiplex PCR, lists solely in-frame clones and lacks some. Of under 15,000 clones in the sample, around nine tenths were seen once. As to time point: week 3, after first cycle of checkpoint inhibitor. Sample: effector memory CD8+ T cells from blood, taken from a patient treated with checkpoint blockade. This receptor was obtained from a human donor with melanoma. The chain has TRBV19 and TRBJ1-1; 7 bases are shared with TRBD1. The CDR3 protein is CASSEETGLAFF. The CDR3 DNA sequence: TGTGCCAGTAGCGAAGAGACAGGGTTAGCTTTCTTT.